The clone carrying this T cell receptor beta chain was detected many times. The antigen is undetermined. The CDR3 has 15 residues. The ends lost 2 bases at V and 4 bases at J; junction bases unmatched: 7. Per germline, CDR1 ENHRY and CDR2 SYGVKD. TCRdb re-analysed the 5' RACE reads in MiXCR, keeping a single row per CDR3 protein. The sample includes approximately 210,000 distinct CDR3 sequences, around 20% of them seen just once. The sample is drawn from a study of T-cell memory formation after mild COVID-19. Overall study results and limits: Of the contracting clones, CD4+ ones lay mainly in CM and EM, and CD8+ ones in EMRA. Specificity for SARS-CoV-2 was not confirmed among the second-wave clones peaking on day 37.

The chain uses TRBV10-3 and TRBJ1-2, with 7 bases aligning to TRBD1. The receptor comes from an adult woman who had mild COVID-19 (a few samples of this study predate the infection). Cell type and time point are not known. Sequencing was performed on PBMCs or a T cell subset sorted from them (not recorded which). The DNA for the CDR3 is TGTGCCATCAGTGAGGGTCGGGACAGAAGCTATGGCTACACCTTC. It yields the protein CAISEGRDRSYGYTF.